This T cell receptor (beta chain) comes out of a study of CD8 T cells in Susac syndrome. RNA in amounts of roughly 0.5 to 1 ug was reverse transcribed with random hexamers. An immunoSEQ multiplex PCR amplified TCR beta CDR3 over 54 Vbeta and 13 Jbeta. One entry per CDR3 protein results from TCRdb running MiXCR on the immunoSEQ multiplex PCR reads. Of just over 300,000 distinct CDR3 sequences in the sample, around 90% were seen once. Negative isolation yielded CD8+ and CD4+ T cells; FACS enriched TEMRA cells. Germline V gives CDR1 DFQATT, CDR2 SNEGSKA (reference sequence). This CDR3 has 17 amino acids. V trimming: 0 bases; J trimming: 4 bases; junction bases outside the gene matches: 4.

This receptor was identified in a human donor with multiple sclerosis. This chain connects TRBV20-1 to TRBJ2-1; 15 nucleotides agree with TRBD2. Material for sequencing was CD4+ T cells from PBMCs. As DNA, the CDR3 is TGCAGTGCTAGAGACGCGGGGACTAGCGGGAGGTACAATGAGCAGTTCTTC. Its translation is CSARDAGTSGRYNEQFF.